A single sample gave rise to the 23 T cell receptor beta chains below, sequenced in a study of OX40 agonist ivuxolimab in advanced cancers. Assay: immunoSEQ multiplex PCR; the TCRdb copy retains only in-frame clones and omits some. The sample holds fewer than 16,000 clones, just over 70% seen once. The sample was CD4+ or CD8+ T cells sorted from blood, taken in a trial of the OX40 agonist ivuxolimab. The origin of the receptors is an adult with an advanced solid tumor such as melanoma, head and neck, liver or kidney cancer.

The V and J genes are TRBV18 and TRBJ2-2, with 7 nucleotides matching TRBD1. This CDR3 spans 13 amino acids. The junction had 3 bases not matched to a gene; V was cut back by 3 bases and J by 8 bases. Germline V CDR1 and CDR2: KGHSH, LQKENI. The CDR3 nucleotides read TGTGCCAGCTCACCGGGACAGCTGGGGGAGCTGTTTTTT. Translation: CASSPGQLGELFF.

The chain links TRBV13 to TRBJ2-7; maybe TRBD2 (5 bases). The CDR3 runs to 17 residues. The germline gives CDR1 PRHDT, CDR2 FYEKMQ (reference sequence). With 0 bases removed from V and 0 bases from J, the gap between germline ends came to 15 bases. This CDR3 reads CASSLGLSGPSSYEQYF. CDR3 DNA: TGTGCCAGCAGCTTAGGCCTAAGCGGCCCCAGCTCCTACGAGCAGTACTTC. The full variable domain, completed using reference TRBV13 and TRBJ2-7, is AAGVIQSPRHLIKEKRETATLKCYPIPRHDTVYWYQQGPGQDPQFLISFYEKMQSDKGSIPDRFSAQQFSDYHSELNMSSLELGDSALYFCASSLGLSGPSSYEQYFGPGTRLTVT.

The V and J genes are TRBV14 and TRBJ2-7, with TRBD2 as a possible D gene (6 bases). The CDR3 consists of 13 residues. The germline V gene encodes CDR1 SGHDN and CDR2 FVKESK. The ends were cut back, 4 bases at V and 5 bases at J, with 12 bases in the middle. CDR3 sequence (DNA): TGTGCCAGCAGCCCCCCCGGGAGCGACGAGCAGTACTTC. This encodes CASSPPGSDEQYF.

V usage is TRBV4-1 and J usage is TRBJ2-3, with D unclear. The CDR3 is made up of 13 amino acids. Germline V lookup: CDR1 MGHRA, CDR2 YSYEKL. The V end lost 1 base, the J end lost 5 bases, and 7 bases lay between the germline ends. CDR3 loop: CASSQGSIDTQYF. The CDR3 region has the DNA TGCGCCAGCAGCCAAGGTTCTATAGATACGCAGTATTTT.

J is TRBJ2-1 and V is TRBV20-1; the D is unclear. CDR1 DFQATT and CDR2 SNEGSKA come from the germline V gene (reference sequence). This CDR3 contains 11 residues. Trimming took 1 base from V and 8 from J, leaving 6 bases between them. The CDR3: CSARVFYEQFF. The CDR3, as DNA: TGCAGTGCTAGAGTCTTCTATGAGCAGTTCTTC.

The chain links TRBV7-6 to TRBJ2-3; D call uncertain. The V gene lost 5 bases and the J gene lost 5 bases, with 11 bases spanning the gap. Germline V lookup: CDR1 SGHVS, CDR2 FNYEAQ. The CDR3 loop spans 13 amino acids. This CDR3 reads CASSPSLKDTQYF. The CDR3 DNA reads as TGTGCCAGCAGCCCTAGTCTCAAAGATACGCAGTATTTT.

The V gene is TRBV21-1, the J gene TRBJ1-5; TRBD1, the table's D call, lacks a check against the DNA. TRBV21-1 is a listed pseudogene. The CDR3 length is 14 residues. The CDR3: CASSGHHSNQPQHF. The CDR3, as DNA: TGTGCCAGCAGTGGGCACCATAGCAATCAGCCCCAGCATTTT.

V is TRBV19 and J is TRBJ2-1; D is possibly TRBD1 (5 bases). V was pared by 6 bases and J by 4 bases, with 10 bases between. This CDR3 is 13 amino acids long. In germline, CDR1 is LNHDA, CDR2 SQIVND (reference sequence). For the CDR3, the DNA is TGTGCCAGTAGCACGACAGTATACAATGAGCAGTTCTTC. Translating it yields CASSTTVYNEQFF. The full variable domain, with the rest looked up from reference TRBV19 and TRBJ2-1, is DGGITQSPKYLFRKEGQNVTLSCEQNLNHDAMYWYRQDPGQGLRLIYYSQIVNDFQKGDIAEGYSVSREKKESFPLTVTSAQKNPTAFYLCASSTTVYNEQFFGPGTRLTVL.

This clone came up once. The chain couples TRBV19 to TRBJ2-5; 10 bases map to TRBD2. The germline V gene has CDR1 LNHDA and CDR2 SQIVND (reference sequence). V was pared by 3 bases and J by 5 bases, with 9 bases of the junction left unmatched. The CDR3 runs 16 residues. DNA of the CDR3: TGTGCCAGTAGTATCTTGCTAGCGGGAGAGATTGAGACCCAGTACTTC. Translating gives CASSILLAGEIETQYF.

This clone was detected once. CDR3 sequence: CASTADSSYEQYF. The CDR3 nucleotides read TGTGCCAGCACCGCGGACAGTTCCTACGAGCAGTACTTC. This chain joins TRBV28 and TRBJ2-7, with D possibly matching TRBD1 (6 bases). The V gene's germline CDR1 is MDHEN and CDR2 SYDVKM. This CDR3 is built from 13 residues. The V end was cut by 7 bases, the J end by 1 base, with 11 bases between.

V and J are TRBV5-1 and TRBJ1-1; D gene ambiguous. Germline V gives CDR1 SGHRS, CDR2 YFSETQ. The CDR3 extends over 11 amino acids. Trimming took 2 bases from V and 6 from J, leaving 5 bases between them. The CDR3 DNA sequence: TGCGCCAGCAGCTTCGGGGCTGAAGCTTTCTTT. Encoded protein: CASSFGAEAFF.

The genes are TRBV13 and TRBJ1-3; the D is unclear. The CDR3 consists of 14 residues. Germline CDR1 is PRHDT and CDR2 is FYEKMQ (reference sequence). V gave up 4 bases and J gave up 0 bases, with 7 bases separating them. CDR3 nucleotide sequence: TGTGCCAGCAGCTCCTTGTTCTCTGGAAACACCATATATTTT. Translating it yields CASSSLFSGNTIYF.

The CDR3 spells CASSLSSGSTNEQFF. As DNA, the CDR3 is TGTGCCAGCAGCCTCTCTAGCGGGAGTACTAATGAGCAGTTCTTC. The chain combines TRBV7-3 with TRBJ2-1, with 10 bases identical to TRBD2. Looked up from germline, CDR1 is SGHTA and CDR2 is FQGTGA. The V segment lost 5 bases and the J segment 7 bases; nucleotides outside the gene matches: 8. CDR3 length: 15 amino acids.

V and J are TRBV27 and TRBJ2-2; TRBD2 aligns across 14 bases. The CDR3 is 18 amino acids. Trimming at V came to 9 bases and at J to 4 bases, leaving 13 bases not matched to a gene. Germline lookup yields CDR1 MNHEY and CDR2 SMNVEV (reference sequence). This CDR3 is CASGPGLAGVGGTGELFF. The CDR3 bases are TGTGCCAGTGGTCCGGGACTAGCGGGAGTAGGTGGCACCGGGGAGCTGTTTTTT.

The V gene is TRBV5-1, the J gene TRBJ2-7, with 15 bases fitting TRBD2. The ends lost 0 bases at V and 7 bases at J; junction bases unmatched: 5. The CDR3 length is 16 residues. Germline CDR1 and CDR2: SGHRS and YFSETQ. CDR3 DNA: TGCGCCAGCAGCTTGGGAATGGGACTAGCGGGAGGTGAGCAGTACTTC. As protein: CASSLGMGLAGGEQYF.

V is TRBV9 and J is TRBJ2-1, with a weak D call TRBD1 (6 bases). The CDR3 runs 14 residues. Germline lookup yields CDR1 SGDLS and CDR2 YYNGEE. Trimming shortened V by 1 base and J by 8 bases, and 13 bases separated the two germline ends. CDR3 coding DNA: TGTGCCAGCAGCGTATGGGGGCTTAATGATGAGCAGTTCTTC. Its protein is CASSVWGLNDEQFF.

This clone is termed hyperexpanded. The sample has other DNA sequences that encode this CDR3 too. The rearrangement links TRBV7-3 to TRBJ2-3, with D uncertain. Trimming left V 2 bases short and J 3 bases short, with 12 bases between. CDR1 SGHTA and CDR2 FQGTGA come from the germline V gene. CDR3 size: 15 residues. CDR3 sequence: CASSLLASLTDTQYF. In nucleotides, the CDR3 is TGTGCCAGCAGCTTACTGGCTAGTTTAACAGATACGCAGTATTTT.

This sequence joins TRBV27 and TRBJ2-3, with 11 bases identical to TRBD2. The junction had 9 bases not matched to a gene; V was cut back by 6 bases and J by 4 bases. Germline V lookup: CDR1 MNHEY, CDR2 SMNVEV (reference sequence). The CDR3 spans 16 residues. CDR3 residues: CASSKPGTSGPDTQYF. CDR3 coding DNA: TGTGCCAGCAGCAAACCCGGGACTAGCGGCCCAGATACGCAGTATTTT.

CDR3: CASSFPGTGAEQYF. The CDR3 DNA is TGTGCCAGCAGCTTTCCCGGGACAGGGGCCGAGCAGTACTTC. The rearrangement joins TRBV11-2 to TRBJ2-7, with 10 bases that match TRBD1. The germline V gene has CDR1 SGHAT and CDR2 FQNNGV. This CDR3 region has 14 residues. The ends lost 3 bases at V and 6 bases at J; junction bases unmatched: 5. Full variable domain (outside the CDR3, taken from reference TRBV11-2 and TRBJ2-7): EAGVAQSPRYKIIEKRQSVAFWCNPISGHATLYWYQQILGQGPKLLIQFQNNGVVDDSQLPKDRFSAERLKGVDSTLKIQPAKLEDSAVYLCASSFPGTGAEQYFGPGTRLTVT.

The chain combines TRBV18 with TRBJ1-4; D possibly corresponds to TRBD1 (5 bases). CDR1 and CDR2 (germline): KGHSH, LQKENI. V was clipped by 3 bases and J by 8 bases, with 16 bases between them. The CDR3 length is 15 residues. The CDR3 bases are TGTGCCAGCTCACCGGAGGGGAGGGTGCGAGAAAAACTGTTTTTT. Translation: CASSPEGRVREKLFF.

V gene TRBV30 combines with J gene TRBJ2-7; D perhaps matches TRBD1 (6 bases). CDR1 and CDR2 (germline): GTSNPN, SVGIG (reference sequence). This CDR3 region has 12 residues. V was cut by 3 bases and J by 3 bases, with 9 bases left in between. CDR3 region: CAWSWDNYEQYF. The CDR3 nucleotides read TGTGCCTGGAGCTGGGACAACTACGAGCAGTACTTC. The variable domain in full, with the rest retrieved from reference TRBV30 and TRBJ2-7, is SQTIHQWPATLVQPVGSPLSLECTVEGTSNPNLYWYRQAAGRGLQLLFYSVGIGQISSEVPQNLSASRPQDRQFILSSKKLLLSDSGFYLCAWSWDNYEQYFGPGTRLTVT.

J is TRBJ2-3 and V is TRBV2; 9 bases align to TRBD2. The CDR3 has 14 amino acids. Germline V gives CDR1 SNHLY, CDR2 FYNNEI. Germline trimming cut 7 bases from V and 5 bases from J; bases unmatched to any gene: 7. Here the CDR3 reads CASILSGSGDTQYF. The CDR3 DNA reads TGTGCCAGCATCCTTAGCGGGAGCGGAGATACGCAGTATTTT.

This sequence joins TRBV4-1 and TRBJ2-5; the D gene is possibly TRBD1 (6 bases). From germline, CDR1 is MGHRA and CDR2 YSYEKL. The CDR3 has 17 residues. V gave up 0 bases and J gave up 0 bases, with 14 bases separating them. The CDR3 DNA is TGCGCCAGCAGCCAAGATCGGACAGAGACGTACCAAGAGACCCAGTACTTC. It is translated as CASSQDRTETYQETQYF.